This T cell receptor beta chain appears in the sequencing data of a study of shared T cell receptors in the human thymus. Clones were sequenced by immunoSEQ multiplex PCR, and TCRdb holds only the in-frame ones, with some missing. This table holds 450,000 to 650,000 clones, approximately 80% found once. This CDR3 contains 13 residues. Germline V CDR1 and CDR2: MNHNY, SVGAGI (reference sequence). V shed 7 bases and J shed 7 bases, with 14 bases lying between them. These data are also associated with another study on human thymus T cells. In that study: Corrective heart surgery yielded resections, and these provided the thymus tissue. Thymic and blood repertoires seemed to show skewed V and J gene use. Unrelated individuals had highly overlapping thymic repertoires, as reported in related research.

This sequence originates from a boy under two years old with a congenital heart defect. The chain employs TRBV6-6 and TRBJ2-1; possible D gene TRBD2, 5 bases. Sequencing was carried out using thymocytes. CDR3 in DNA: TGTGCCAGCACTACACAATCGGGGAATGAGCAGTTCTTC. Encoded protein: CASTTQSGNEQFF.